This is a list of T cell receptor beta chains from one sample in a study of chemoradiotherapy in HPV16-positive cancers. Some clones are missing from TCRdb's copy, which holds only in-frame ones; the method was immunoSEQ multiplex PCR. The sample has more than 15,000 clones; more than 75% are singletons. The specimen was taken from a patient who underwent chemoradiotherapy. The receptors originated from a human donor with HPV-associated anogenital cancer. The CDR3 runs from the conserved cysteine through the conserved F or W. A D gene is named only where the DNA matches it firmly. Clone size is not always given. Where it is, it says once, few, many or a class for expanded clones.

abundance: few; v_gene: TRBV6-8; j_gene: TRBJ1-5; d_gene: -; CDR3nt: TGTGCCAGCAGTTATAAGAGGAGGAGCAATCAGCCCCAGCATTTT; CDR3aa: CASSYKRRSNQPQHF
abundance: -; v_gene: TRBV7-9; j_gene: TRBJ2-7; d_gene: -; CDR3nt: TGTGCCAGCAGCCCCAGGGGCTCCGAGCAGTACTTC; CDR3aa: CASSPRGSEQYF
abundance: -; v_gene: TRBV9; j_gene: TRBJ2-3; d_gene: -; CDR3nt: TGTGCCAGCAGCGTAGCCGTTGACAGCACAGATACGCAGTATTTT; CDR3aa: CASSVAVDSTDTQYF
abundance: -; v_gene: TRBV6-5; j_gene: TRBJ1-2; d_gene: -; CDR3nt: TGTGCCAGCAGCTACGGGAGGGACGTCTTCTTC; CDR3aa: CASSYGRDVFF
abundance: -; v_gene: TRBV4-3; j_gene: TRBJ2-3; d_gene: -; CDR3nt: TGCGCCAGCAGCCCCGGGGTGGGGGTCACAGATACGCAGTATTTT; CDR3aa: CASSPGVGVTDTQYF
abundance: few; v_gene: TRBV7-9; j_gene: TRBJ2-2; d_gene: -; CDR3nt: TGTGCCAGCAAGCCATGGGGCCCCGGGGAGCTGTTTTTT; CDR3aa: CASKPWGPGELFF
abundance: -; v_gene: TRBV5-1; j_gene: TRBJ1-2; d_gene: -; CDR3nt: TGCGCCAGCAGCTTGGCCTTTCGAAGGGGATCCGAAGGGGGCTACACCTTC; CDR3aa: CASSLAFRRGSEGGYTF
abundance: -; v_gene: TRBV19; j_gene: TRBJ2-7; d_gene: -; CDR3nt: TGTGCCAGTAGTCCCCGCAGAGTCGGCTACGAGCAGTACTTC; CDR3aa: CASSPRRVGYEQYF
abundance: -; v_gene: TRBV12-2; j_gene: TRBJ1-2; d_gene: -; CDR3nt: TGTGCAAGTCGCTCTTTATTCCCCGCAGGACCGCCTAACTATGGCTACACCTTC; CDR3aa: CASRSLFPAGPPNYGYTF
abundance: few; v_gene: TRBV5-4; j_gene: TRBJ2-7; d_gene: -; CDR3nt: TGTGCCACGATGGAGGACTTCTCCTACGAGCAGTACTTC; CDR3aa: CATMEDFSYEQYF
abundance: -; v_gene: TRBV6-1; j_gene: TRBJ1-3; d_gene: -; CDR3nt: TGTGCCAGCAGTGAAGAGGCCAGGGGAAACACCATATATTTT; CDR3aa: CASSEEARGNTIYF
abundance: -; v_gene: TRBV18; j_gene: TRBJ2-2; d_gene: -; CDR3nt: TGTGCCAGCTCACCATCGCAAGCCGGGGAGCTGTTTTTT; CDR3aa: CASSPSQAGELFF
abundance: -; v_gene: TRBV7-2; j_gene: TRBJ2-5; d_gene: -; CDR3nt: TGTGCCAGCAGCTTCTCACCGGGGGATTGGGAGACCCAGTACTTC; CDR3aa: CASSFSPGDWETQYF
abundance: -; v_gene: TRBV2; j_gene: TRBJ2-2; d_gene: -; CDR3nt: TGTGCCAGCAGCCTAGAAGTTGTTGGCACCGGGGAGCTGTTTTTT; CDR3aa: CASSLEVVGTGELFF